This passage covers 11 T cell receptor beta chains from one sample sequenced in a study of cytomegalovirus exposure and HLA in healthy donors. The study ran its PCR with 60 Vbeta and 13 Jbeta primers. The method was immunoSEQ multiplex PCR; TCRdb's version includes in-frame clones alone and lacks a portion of them. The sample has about 130,000 clones; around 79% are singletons. What was sequenced was PBMCs. The source of these receptors is a male donor in good health and CMV-seronegative.

The chain is built from TRBV4-2 and TRBJ1-2; TRBD1 might be the D (5 bases). The V gene lost 0 bases and the J gene lost 1 base, with 12 bases spanning the gap. CDR1 is LGHNA, CDR2 YNFKEQ, per germline. The CDR3 has 16 amino acids. The CDR3: CASSQDQQDVNYGYTF. CDR3 bases: TGTGCCAGCAGCCAAGATCAACAGGATGTTAACTATGGCTACACCTTC.

The J gene is TRBJ2-3, the V gene TRBV5-1; TRBD2 matches 11 bases. The germline V gene encodes CDR1 SGHRS and CDR2 YFSETQ. The J segment lost 4 bases and the V segment lost 0 bases, leaving 4 bases of the junction unmatched. CDR3 length equals 16 residues. CDR3 loop: CASSLDVAGGSDTQYF. Written as DNA, the CDR3 is TGCGCCAGCAGCTTGGATGTAGCGGGGGGGTCAGATACGCAGTATTTT.

The chain's CDR3 is CASWPARGGGYTF. CDR3 coding DNA: TGTGCCAGCTGGCCGGCCCGAGGTGGAGGCTACACCTTC. J is TRBJ1-2 and V is TRBV28; D not resolved. Germline V gene data show CDR1 as MDHEN and CDR2 as SYDVKM. Deletions cut 8 bases from V and 8 bases from J, with 18 bases between. This CDR3 is built from 13 residues.

The sample holds one count of this clone. The rearrangement joins TRBV6-5 to TRBJ1-3; no reliable D call. The germline V gene encodes CDR1 MNHEY and CDR2 SVGAGI. Trimming stripped 8 bases from V and 0 bases from J, with 8 bases between. This CDR3 has 13 residues. This chain's CDR3 is CASGQNSGNTIYF. CDR3 in DNA: TGTGCCAGCGGGCAGAACTCTGGAAACACCATATATTTT.

This clone was seen more than once but under ten times. The chain uses TRBV30 and TRBJ1-1; D is unclear. CDR1 and CDR2 from the germline V gene are GTSNPN and SVGIG (reference sequence). V was pared by 3 bases and J by 7 bases, with 12 bases between. This CDR3 comprises 12 residues. The CDR3 nucleotides are TGTGCCTGGAGGAGGCGAAAGGTTGAAGCTTTCTTT. Protein product: CAWRRRKVEAFF.

V and J are TRBV19 and TRBJ2-7; TRBD1 aligns across 10 bases. CDR1 LNHDA and CDR2 SQIVND come from the germline V gene (reference sequence). V trimming: 3 bases; J trimming: 4 bases; junction bases outside the gene matches: 6. The CDR3 covers 15 residues. The CDR3 protein is CASSIVGQGRYEQYF. DNA of the CDR3: TGTGCCAGTAGTATCGTGGGACAGGGGAGGTACGAGCAGTACTTC.

This clone appeared once. The chain recombines TRBV14 with TRBJ2-1; possibly TRBD2 for D (5 bases). Germline assignment: CDR1 SGHDN and CDR2 FVKESK. Trimming left V 5 bases short and J 8 bases short, with 13 bases between. The CDR3 extends over 13 amino acids. CDR3 in DNA: TGTGCCAGCAGCGGGCGGGTTTGGGATGAGCAGTTCTTC. Translated: CASSGRVWDEQFF.

V is TRBV7-6 and J is TRBJ2-2, with a possible D match to TRBD1 (6 bases). The CDR3 consists of 13 residues. CDR1 and CDR2 (germline): SGHVS, FNYEAQ. The V and J ends lost 6 bases and 4 bases respectively, with 9 bases between them. The CDR3 region has the DNA TGTGCCAGCAGTCAAGGGGGCACCGGGGAGCTGTTTTTT. This sequence encodes CASSQGGTGELFF. The full variable domain, in which reference TRBV7-6 and TRBJ2-2 provide the parts outside the CDR3, is GAGVSQSPRYKVTKRGQDVALRCDPISGHVSLYWYRQALGQGPEFLTYFNYEAQQDKSGLPNDRFSAERPEGSISTLTIQRTEQRDSAMYRCASSQGGTGELFFGEGSRLTVL.

The genes are TRBV7-9 and TRBJ1-2; D gene ambiguous. The CDR3 totals 14 residues. Germline lookup yields CDR1 SEHNR and CDR2 FQNEAQ (reference sequence). V dropped 0 bases and J dropped 7 bases, with 12 bases sitting between them. The CDR3 loop reads CASSLASQRGGYTF. For the CDR3, the DNA is TGTGCCAGCAGCTTAGCGTCCCAACGGGGTGGCTACACCTTC.

The chain recombines TRBV9 with TRBJ1-2; 7 bases align to TRBD1. The V gene end was trimmed by 3 bases and the J gene end by 9 bases; junction bases not matched to a gene: 11. Germline V lookup: CDR1 SGDLS, CDR2 YYNGEE. The CDR3 consists of 14 residues. This CDR3 reads CASSALTGAASYTF. The CDR3 coding sequence is TGTGCCAGCAGCGCACTTACAGGGGCGGCTAGCTACACCTTC.

This clone was seen a few times. This rearrangement joins TRBV29-1 to TRBJ1-2, with D tentatively TRBD1 (6 bases). CDR3 length: 11 residues. CDR1 SQVTM and CDR2 ANQGSEA come from the germline V gene. V was clipped by 1 base and J by 6 bases, with 6 bases between them. The DNA of the CDR3 is TGCAGCGTTGAAGGGGGGCATGGCTACACCTTC. Residues: CSVEGGHGYTF.